This record looks at one T cell receptor (beta chain) sequence and its context. This sample was included in a study of beta chain features in type 1 diabetes. The CDR3 is 15 amino acids. V gave up 4 bases and J gave up 4 bases, with 11 bases separating them. Germline V gives CDR1 MNHEY, CDR2 SMNVEV (reference sequence). Expressed TCRB transcripts were sequenced because the entire RNA isolate underwent reverse transcription. Produced via immunoSEQ multiplex PCR; TCRdb's table is partial and in-frame only. This table holds some 150,000 clones, 9% to 10% found once. The chain uses TRBV27 and TRBJ1-6, with D uncertain. The TCR was taken from a woman in her forties in good health. Material for sequencing was central memory CD4+ T cells from blood. CDR3 coding DNA: TGTGCCAGCAGTTCCCTCGGTTCTTATAATTCACCCCTCCACTTT. It is translated as CASSSLGSYNSPLHF.